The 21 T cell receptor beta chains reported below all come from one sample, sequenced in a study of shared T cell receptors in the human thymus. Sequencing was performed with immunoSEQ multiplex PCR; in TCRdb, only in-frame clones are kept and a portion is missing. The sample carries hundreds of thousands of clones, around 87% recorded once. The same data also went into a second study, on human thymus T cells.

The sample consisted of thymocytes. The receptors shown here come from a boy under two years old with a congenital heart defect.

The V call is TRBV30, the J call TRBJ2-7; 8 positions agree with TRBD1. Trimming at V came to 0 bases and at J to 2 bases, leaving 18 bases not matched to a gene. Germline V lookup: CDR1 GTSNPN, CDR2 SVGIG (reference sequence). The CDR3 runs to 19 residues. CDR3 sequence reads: CAWSVHPRITGTGPYEQYF. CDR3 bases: TGTGCCTGGAGTGTCCACCCCCGCATTACCGGGACAGGACCCTACGAGCAGTACTTC.

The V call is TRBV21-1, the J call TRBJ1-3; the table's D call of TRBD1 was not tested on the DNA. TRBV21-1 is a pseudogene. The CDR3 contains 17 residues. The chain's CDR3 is CASSKGDDSPSGNTIYF. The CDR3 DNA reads TGTGCCAGCAGCAAAGGAGACGACAGCCCCTCTGGAAACACCATATATTTT.

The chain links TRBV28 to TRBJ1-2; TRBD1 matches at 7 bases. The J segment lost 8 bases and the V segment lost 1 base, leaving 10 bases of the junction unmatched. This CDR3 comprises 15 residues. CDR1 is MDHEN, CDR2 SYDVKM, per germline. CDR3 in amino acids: CASSLFRKGAGGYTF. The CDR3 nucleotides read TGTGCCAGCAGTTTATTTAGGAAGGGGGCGGGGGGCTACACCTTC.

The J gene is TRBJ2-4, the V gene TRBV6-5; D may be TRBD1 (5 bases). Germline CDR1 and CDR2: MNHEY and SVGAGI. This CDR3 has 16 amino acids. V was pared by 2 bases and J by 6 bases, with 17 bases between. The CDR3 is CASSYAAGRARNIQYF. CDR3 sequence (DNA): TGTGCCAGCAGTTACGCCGCTGGCAGGGCGAGAAACATTCAGTACTTC.

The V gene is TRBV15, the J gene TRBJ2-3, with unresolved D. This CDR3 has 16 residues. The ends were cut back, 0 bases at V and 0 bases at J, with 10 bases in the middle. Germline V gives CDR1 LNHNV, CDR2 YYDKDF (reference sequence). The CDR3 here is CATSRESRNSTDTQYF. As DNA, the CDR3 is TGTGCCACCAGCAGAGAATCCAGGAATAGCACAGATACGCAGTATTTT.

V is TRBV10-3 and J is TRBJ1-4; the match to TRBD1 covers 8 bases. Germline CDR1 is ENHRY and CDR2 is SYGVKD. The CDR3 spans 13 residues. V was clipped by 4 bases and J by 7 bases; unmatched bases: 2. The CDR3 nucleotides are TGTGCCATCAGTGGAGGACAGGGTGAAAAACTGTTTTTT. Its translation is CAISGGQGEKLFF.

As DNA, the CDR3 is TGCGCCAGCAGCCAAGACTGGACAGGGGGGCAGTTCTTC. It translates to CASSQDWTGGQFF. The V call is TRBV4-3, the J call TRBJ2-1; 10 nucleotides align to TRBD1. Germline V gene sequence: CDR1 LGHNA, CDR2 YSLEER. CDR3 length: 13 residues. With V trimmed by 0 bases and J by 12 bases, 2 bases remained unmatched.

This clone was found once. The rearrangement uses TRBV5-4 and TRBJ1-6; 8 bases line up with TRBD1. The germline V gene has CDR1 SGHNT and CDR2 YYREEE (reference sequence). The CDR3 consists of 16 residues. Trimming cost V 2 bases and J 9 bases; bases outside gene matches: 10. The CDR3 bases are TGTGCCAGCAGCTTTTCACCGACAGGGGTTAGTTCACCCCTCCACTTT. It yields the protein CASSFSPTGVSSPLHF.

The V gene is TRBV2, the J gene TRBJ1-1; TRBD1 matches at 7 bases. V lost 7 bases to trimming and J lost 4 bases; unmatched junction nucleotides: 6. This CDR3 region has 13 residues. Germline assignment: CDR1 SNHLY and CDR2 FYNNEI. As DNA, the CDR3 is TGTGCCAGCATCGACAGGGCGGGCACTGAAGCTTTCTTT. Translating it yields CASIDRAGTEAFF.

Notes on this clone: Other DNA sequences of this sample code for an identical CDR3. Here the CDR3 DNA reads TGTGCCAGCAGTCTTTCCCCACCTAGCGGGGGGTACTACGAGCAGTACTTC. This encodes CASSLSPPSGGYYEQYF. The J gene is TRBJ2-7, the V gene TRBV28, with TRBD2 matching 11 bases. CDR1 is MDHEN and CDR2 is SYDVKM in the germline V gene. The CDR3 has 17 residues. The J segment lost 3 bases and the V segment lost 5 bases, leaving 12 bases of the junction unmatched.

In DNA, the CDR3 is TGTGCCATCATTATTACAAGTATCCGTGGCTACACCTTC. This translates into CAIIITSIRGYTF. This chain links TRBV6-1 with TRBJ1-2; D gene uncertain. The CDR3 sequence is 13 residues long. Germline V gene lookup returns CDR1 MNHNS and CDR2 SASEGT. V was shortened by 10 bases and J by 7 bases, with 19 bases between the two germline ends.

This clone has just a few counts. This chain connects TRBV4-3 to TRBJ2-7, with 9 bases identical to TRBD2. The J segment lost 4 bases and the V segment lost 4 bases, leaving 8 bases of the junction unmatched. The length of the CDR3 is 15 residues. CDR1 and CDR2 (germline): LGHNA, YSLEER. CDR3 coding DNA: TGCGCCAGCAGCCGACCTATAGCGGGAGAGTACGAGCAGTACTTC. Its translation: CASSRPIAGEYEQYF.

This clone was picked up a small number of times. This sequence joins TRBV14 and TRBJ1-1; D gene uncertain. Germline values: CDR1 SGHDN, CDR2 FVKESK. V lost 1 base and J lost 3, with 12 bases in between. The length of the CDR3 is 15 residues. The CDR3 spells CASSQGHLSDTEAFF. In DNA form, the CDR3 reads TGTGCCAGCAGCCAAGGTCACCTCTCGGACACTGAAGCTTTCTTT.

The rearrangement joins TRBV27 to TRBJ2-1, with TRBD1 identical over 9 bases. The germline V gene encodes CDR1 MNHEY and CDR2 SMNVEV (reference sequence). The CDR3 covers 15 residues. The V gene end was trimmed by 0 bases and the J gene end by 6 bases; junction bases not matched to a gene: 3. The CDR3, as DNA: TGTGCCAGCAGTTTATCGGAGGACAGGGGCAATGAGCAGTTCTTC. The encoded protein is CASSLSEDRGNEQFF.

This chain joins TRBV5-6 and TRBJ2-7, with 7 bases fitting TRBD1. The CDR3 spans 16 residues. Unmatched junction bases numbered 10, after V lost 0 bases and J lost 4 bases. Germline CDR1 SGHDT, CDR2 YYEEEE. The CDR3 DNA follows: TGTGCCAGCAGCTTGGAGGGGGCGACAGCCAGTTACGAGCAGTACTTC. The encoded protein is CASSLEGATASYEQYF.

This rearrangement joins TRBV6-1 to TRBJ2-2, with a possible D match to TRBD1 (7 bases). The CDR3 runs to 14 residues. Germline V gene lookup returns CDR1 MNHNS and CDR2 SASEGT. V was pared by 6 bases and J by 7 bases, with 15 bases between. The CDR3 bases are TGTGCCAGCAGGGAGGGGGCGCTTGGCGGGGAGCTGTTTTTT. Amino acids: CASREGALGGELFF.

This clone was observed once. The CDR3 protein is CASRHFSGFAGTGELFF. CDR3 in DNA: TGTGCCAGCCGCCACTTCTCAGGGTTTGCGGGAACCGGGGAGCTGTTTTTT. The chain carries TRBV2 and TRBJ2-2; maybe TRBD2 (6 bases). Germline V CDR1 and CDR2: SNHLY, FYNNEI. The CDR3 runs to 17 residues. The ends were cut back, 8 bases at V and 5 bases at J, with 24 bases in the middle.

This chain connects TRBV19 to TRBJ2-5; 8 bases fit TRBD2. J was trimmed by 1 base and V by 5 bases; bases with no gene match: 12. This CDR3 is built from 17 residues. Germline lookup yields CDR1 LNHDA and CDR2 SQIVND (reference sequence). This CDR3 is CASSREKGGGTQETQYF. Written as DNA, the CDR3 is TGTGCCAGTAGTCGCGAAAAGGGCGGGGGGACCCAAGAGACCCAGTACTTC. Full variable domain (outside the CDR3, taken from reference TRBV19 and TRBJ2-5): DGGITQSPKYLFRKEGQNVTLSCEQNLNHDAMYWYRQDPGQGLRLIYYSQIVNDFQKGDIAEGYSVSREKKESFPLTVTSAQKNPTAFYLCASSREKGGGTQETQYFGPGTRLLVL.

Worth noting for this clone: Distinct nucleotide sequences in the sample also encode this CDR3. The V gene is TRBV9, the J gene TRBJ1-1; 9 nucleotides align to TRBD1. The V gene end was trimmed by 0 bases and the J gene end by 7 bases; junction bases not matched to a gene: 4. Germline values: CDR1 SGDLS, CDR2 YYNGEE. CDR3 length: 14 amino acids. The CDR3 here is CASSVGGGQGEAFF. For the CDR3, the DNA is TGTGCCAGCAGCGTAGGTGGGGGACAGGGTGAAGCTTTCTTT.

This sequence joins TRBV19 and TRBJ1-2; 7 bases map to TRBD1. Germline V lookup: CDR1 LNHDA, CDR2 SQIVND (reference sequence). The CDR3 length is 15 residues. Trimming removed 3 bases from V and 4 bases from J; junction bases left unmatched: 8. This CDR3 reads CASSIPTGLSYGYTF. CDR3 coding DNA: TGTGCCAGTAGTATCCCGACAGGGTTAAGCTATGGCTACACCTTC. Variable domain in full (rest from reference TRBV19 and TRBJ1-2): DGGITQSPKYLFRKEGQNVTLSCEQNLNHDAMYWYRQDPGQGLRLIYYSQIVNDFQKGDIAEGYSVSREKKESFPLTVTSAQKNPTAFYLCASSIPTGLSYGYTFGSGTRLTVV.

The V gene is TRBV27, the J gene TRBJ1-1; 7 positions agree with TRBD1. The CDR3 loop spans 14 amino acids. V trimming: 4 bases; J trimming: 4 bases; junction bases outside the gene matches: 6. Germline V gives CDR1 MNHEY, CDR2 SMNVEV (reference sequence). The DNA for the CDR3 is TGTGCCAGCAGTTCCCGACAGGGAGGCACTGAAGCTTTCTTT. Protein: CASSSRQGGTEAFF.